These 2 T cell receptor beta chains share one sample of origin, sequenced in a study of cytomegalovirus exposure and HLA in healthy donors (dated by TCRdb to about 2017). Library generation was performed with the immunoSEQ multiplex PCR assay. The multiplex PCR relied on a mix of 60 forward primers for TCR Vbeta segments and 13 reverse primers for TCR Jbeta segments. TCRdb holds this immuneACCESS table with in-frame rearrangements only. Some clones are missing; in checked studies, unresolved V genes explain under half, and the rest has no known cause. The sample yields 210,000 or so clones; around nine tenths were counted once. More than 0.8% of the sample is in the top ten clones. Sequenced: PBMCs. The receptors were sampled from a young woman in good health and CMV-seronegative.

V and J are TRBV19 and TRBJ1-1; no reliable D call. Germline CDR1 reads LNHDA; CDR2 reads SQIVND (reference sequence). This CDR3 comprises 12 residues. The V and J ends lost 4 bases and 3 bases respectively, with 6 bases between them. DNA for the CDR3: TGTGCCAGTAGTAGGGCATACACTGAAGCTTTCTTT. Protein: CASSRAYTEAFF. Full variable domain (outside the CDR3, taken from reference TRBV19 and TRBJ1-1): DGGITQSPKYLFRKEGQNVTLSCEQNLNHDAMYWYRQDPGQGLRLIYYSQIVNDFQKGDIAEGYSVSREKKESFPLTVTSAQKNPTAFYLCASSRAYTEAFFGQGTRLTVV.

The chain links TRBV27 to TRBJ1-1; D is perhaps TRBD1 (5 bases). CDR1 is MNHEY, CDR2 SMNVEV, per germline (reference sequence). The CDR3 extends over 13 amino acids. The ends were cut back, 4 bases at V and 6 bases at J, with 12 bases in the middle. The CDR3 protein is CASSSTWGAEAFF. CDR3 coding DNA: TGTGCCAGCAGTTCCACTTGGGGGGCTGAAGCTTTCTTT.